The clone carrying this T cell receptor (beta chain) is judged medium-sized (0.01 to 0.1%). The identical CDR3 is also encoded by other nucleotide sequences in the sample. The sample belongs to a study of control samples from healthy donors and cancer patients. The protocol was immunoSEQ multiplex PCR, while the TCRdb copy is restricted to in-frame clones and leaves out a portion. The sample lists fewer than 30,000 clones; approximately 85% were seen once. The sample taken for sequencing was PBMCs. This TCR derives from a woman aged 60-75 years with head and neck cancer.

As DNA, the CDR3 is TGTGCCAGCAGCCACTGGGGGGAAAAACTGTTTTTT. It yields the protein CASSHWGEKLFF. V is TRBV4-2 and J is TRBJ1-4; D might be TRBD1 (5 bases). V was pared by 3 bases and J by 8 bases, with 7 bases between. This CDR3 is built from 12 residues. Germline CDR1 and CDR2: LGHNA and YNFKEQ.